This TCR beta chain was recovered during a study of shared clonotypes between healthy human individuals (dated by TCRdb to about 2020). About the study as a whole: The cohort included three men and a couple of women between 18 and 49 years of age. To increase sequencing depth and limit assay-specific biases, different laboratories used diverse techniques to prepare libraries and sequence TCR repertoires. Leukapheresis yielded between about 0.9 and 8.9 billion PBMCs per donor. For each donor, three plates each were used for CD4 naive and CD4 memory, two plates were used for CD8 naive, and one plate was used for CD8 memory. The study deeply sequenced blood TCR repertoires of about 5 healthy adults to estimate repertoire size and the extent of clonotype sharing between individuals.

TCR CDR3 regions were amplified from genomic DNA by multiplex PCR using the deep immunoSEQ assay. Extracted genomic DNA from each cell subset was spread evenly across all wells of several immunoSEQ 96-well plates, with each plate serving as a replicate. Each replicate PCR for sorted subsets received 200 ng genomic DNA, equal to roughly 29,000 T cell genomes. Purified libraries were quantified with a Qubit 3.0 fluorometer, sized on a Bioanalyzer 2100, and re-quantified with the KAPA Library Quantification kit. Each immunoSEQ 96-well plate was sequenced on its own single-read 150-cycle Illumina NextSeq 550 flow cell. The authors processed their data as follows. Because the immunoSEQ output included only junctional sequences and no quality scores, the filtering could not be the same as the filtering used for full-length reads. Sequences were annotated with PyIR, a Python wrapper for IgBLAST v1.9, and V/J genes and CDR3 were assigned using IMGT germline references. Reads were removed for weak V/J assignments (E-value above 1e-6), missing CDR3, stop codons, out-of-frame junctions, or ambiguous translated residues. V3J clonotypes were defined as sequences sharing the same inferred V gene, J gene, and CDR3 amino acid sequence. To compute the percentage overlap between repertoires, the number of shared unique clonotypes was divided by the size of the smaller repertoire. Repertoire richness was assessed with RTK rarefaction, the Chao1 estimator, and Recon v2.1 estimates of unobserved clonotypes. OLGA was used to compute generation probabilities for all TCRbeta clonotypes that the gDNA method yielded from a few donors. TCRdb mirrors the immuneACCESS table, restricted to in-frame sequences. Some clones are absent from its copies; in checked studies, under half trace to an unresolved V gene, and the reason for the others is unknown. V, J and clone size derive from that table, while D and trimming were established from the DNA sequence. Here the sample has approximately 2.1 million clones; approximately 93% occur a single time. The biggest ten clones account for about 0.37% of the sample.

The donors were healthy, HIV-negative adults with no recently reported acute infections or vaccinations. Every donor was a Caucasian adult residing in Nashville, Tennessee, USA. CD4+ T cells were enriched by magnetic negative selection, after which naive cells were positively selected on CD45RA and the negative fraction was taken as the memory subset. Blood was collected by leukapheresis, and PBMCs were isolated by Ficoll-Histopaque density gradient centrifugation and then cryopreserved in liquid nitrogen vapor phase. Analytical flow cytometry was used to check the purity and quantity of each magnetically sorted T cell population. Each sorted fraction had its genomic DNA isolated and then quantified by UV absorbance on a Nanodrop 2000c. On this clone: Its antigen is currently not known. No base qualities exist here, and no much larger clone lies one base off it.

The full study reports these points: The genetic and exposure-history diversity represented was limited by the small number of donors. Pairwise subsampling indicated that sequencing depth was expected to affect the degree of clonotype sharing among donors. Sampling was limited to blood, and TCR repertoires in tissue likely differ from TCR repertoires in blood. Even with the large sequencing depth, rarefaction of the sorted-subset datasets indicated that sequencing was incomplete. Estimated clonotype richness was generally larger for naive than for memory subsets. Higher generation probabilities were observed for clonotypes shared by all four sorted-subset donors than for non-shared clonotypes. Sharing across several donors was observed for around 5% of naive CD4, less than 4% of naive CD8, 2% to 2.5% of memory CD4, and about 0.39% of memory CD8 clonotypes.

Relative to germline, V is missing 0 bases and J is missing 3 bases, with 6 bases of the junction outside any gene match. Inclusive of the bounding cysteine and phenylalanine, the CDR3 is 16 residues long. CDR3 DNA only is kept here, 48 bases in frame from base 1. The germline V gene sets CDR1 to SGHRS and CDR2 to YFSETQ. The material sequenced was naive CD4+ T cells from PBMCs. Read against the paper, the sample's cell subset or site label means: CD45RA+ positively selected. The V and J segments used are TRBV5-1 and TRBJ2-7; 10 central nucleotides agree with TRBD1. This clonotype was obtained from a man aged 18-30 years in good health. Some clones in this sample may be carry-over from other donors' samples. The CDR3 here reads CASSLDGQGGYYEQYF. The bases are TGCGCCAGCAGCTTGGATGGACAGGGGGGCTACTACGAGCAGTACTTC.